The present entry profiles one T cell receptor beta chain with its context. Libraries were prepared by immunoSEQ multiplex PCR; TCRdb keeps only in-frame clonotypes and omits some of them. The profile shows approximately 360,000 clones, roughly 90% of them singletons. The sample is drawn from a study of blood T cell repertoires in COVID-19. From germline, CDR1 is SEHNR and CDR2 FQNEAQ (reference sequence). Trimming took 1 base from V and 8 from J; bases not matched to a gene: 5. CDR3 length: 16 residues. Membership in each cohort depended on participant-reported clinical history. What was sequenced was PBMCs or T cells enriched from blood (not recorded which). This TCR came from a woman aged 25 to 45 with acute COVID-19. The rearrangement joins TRBV7-9 to TRBJ1-6, with 10 bases matching TRBD1. CDR3 nucleotides: TGTGCCAGCAGCTTAGGGCAGGGGACAGGGGATTCACCCCTCCACTTT. Amino acids: CASSLGQGTGDSPLHF.